The 29 T cell receptor beta chains given below trace back to one sample, sequenced in a study of T-cell memory formation after mild COVID-19. TCRdb itself ran the 5' RACE reads through MiXCR, one entry per CDR3 protein. The sample has about 350,000 distinct CDR3 sequences, under 15% seen once. The specimen sequenced was PBMCs or a T cell subset sorted from them (not recorded which). These receptors were taken from a man younger than 35 who had mild COVID-19 (a few samples of this study predate the infection). Cell type and time point are not known.

This chain links TRBV7-3 with TRBJ2-5; 7 positions match TRBD1. This CDR3 is built from 15 residues. V lost 4 bases and J lost 4; bases outside the gene matches: 9. Germline CDR1 is SGHTA and CDR2 is FQGTGA. CDR3 protein: CASSSRRDSPETQYF. The CDR3 bases are TGTGCCAGCAGCTCCCGCCGGGACAGCCCAGAGACCCAGTACTTC.

The V gene is TRBV28, the J gene TRBJ1-6, with a possible D match to TRBD1 (5 bases). The CDR3 is 12 amino acids. Germline V gene lookup returns CDR1 MDHEN and CDR2 SYDVKM. The V end was cut by 6 bases, the J end by 14 bases, with 14 bases between. The CDR3 sequence is CASSQPGRSLHF. CDR3 in DNA: TGTGCCAGCAGCCAACCAGGGAGATCCCTCCACTTT.

A few counts support this clonotype. V and J are TRBV7-2 and TRBJ2-3; 8 bases fit TRBD2. The CDR3 is 14 residues long. Per the germline V gene, CDR1 is SGHTA and CDR2 is FQGNSA. The J segment lost 0 bases and the V segment lost 8 bases, leaving 4 bases of the junction unmatched. This chain's CDR3 is CASRGGLSTDTQYF. For the CDR3, the DNA is TGTGCCAGCCGGGGGGGCCTTAGCACAGATACGCAGTATTTT.

This chain joins TRBV15 and TRBJ2-1; D is undetermined. The CDR3 covers 12 residues. In germline, CDR1 is LNHNV, CDR2 YYDKDF (reference sequence). V was trimmed by 0 bases and J by 9 bases, leaving 6 bases between them. The CDR3 loop reads CATSRDGFEQFF. As DNA, the CDR3 is TGTGCCACCAGCAGAGATGGATTTGAGCAGTTCTTC.

A few counts support this clonotype. V is TRBV12-3 or TRBV12-4 and J is TRBJ1-4; no firm D call. The CDR3 loop spans 12 amino acids. Trimming took off 3 bases at V and 8 bases at J, with 7 bases between the two ends. As DNA, the CDR3 is TGTGCCAGCAGTTTTGAGCTCGAAAAACTGTTTTTT. Its translation: CASSFELEKLFF.

Only a few counts were recorded for this clonotype. The rearrangement links TRBV27 to TRBJ1-1; TRBD1 might be the D (5 bases). The ends were cut back, 7 bases at V and 0 bases at J, with 6 bases in the middle. Germline values: CDR1 MNHEY, CDR2 SMNVEV (reference sequence). CDR3 length equals 12 residues. Written as DNA, the CDR3 is TGTGCCAGCACAGGGATGAACACTGAAGCTTTCTTT. Encoded protein: CASTGMNTEAFF.

In its sample, this clonotype was seen a few times. The V call is TRBV20-1, the J call TRBJ1-6; D is unresolved. Deletions cut 6 bases from V and 7 bases from J, with 13 bases between. CDR1 is DFQATT and CDR2 is SNEGSKA in the germline V gene (reference sequence). The CDR3 is 13 residues long. The CDR3, as DNA: TGCAGTGCCCCCTTAGGCGGAAATTCACCCCTCCACTTT. As protein: CSAPLGGNSPLHF.

This chain links TRBV2 with TRBJ2-7; 8 bases are a match to TRBD2. Germline CDR1 reads SNHLY; CDR2 reads FYNNEI. The J segment lost 3 bases and the V segment lost 7 bases, leaving 8 bases of the junction unmatched. The CDR3 covers 14 residues. CDR3 sequence: CASTNRGGRYEQYF. The DNA for the CDR3 is TGTGCCAGCACGAACCGCGGGGGGCGCTACGAGCAGTACTTC.

This clonotype showed up just a few times. The chain uses TRBV5-6 and TRBJ1-1; D is unclear. The CDR3 has 13 residues. Germline CDR1 and CDR2: SGHDT and YYEEEE. Trimming shortened V by 0 bases and J by 2 bases, and 5 bases separated the two germline ends. The CDR3 loop is CASSLATNTEAFF. DNA for the CDR3: TGTGCCAGCAGCTTGGCGACCAACACTGAAGCTTTCTTT.

This chain connects TRBV19 to TRBJ2-5, with 7 positions matching TRBD1. This CDR3 is built from 13 residues. Germline lookup yields CDR1 LNHDA and CDR2 SQIVND (reference sequence). V lost 3 bases to trimming and J lost 5 bases; unmatched junction nucleotides: 3. CDR3 DNA: TGTGCCAGTAGTATGGGACAGTGGGAGACCCAGTACTTC. This sequence encodes CASSMGQWETQYF. Drawing the rest from reference TRBV19 and TRBJ2-5, the complete variable domain is DGGITQSPKYLFRKEGQNVTLSCEQNLNHDAMYWYRQDPGQGLRLIYYSQIVNDFQKGDIAEGYSVSREKKESFPLTVTSAQKNPTAFYLCASSMGQWETQYFGPGTRLLVL.

The sample holds a few counts of this clonotype. The chain employs TRBV7-2 and TRBJ1-1, with D possibly TRBD1 on 6 matching bases. Germline V gives CDR1 SGHTA, CDR2 FQGNSA. CDR3 size: 15 residues. V was shortened by 0 bases and J by 3 bases, with 11 bases between the two germline ends. CDR3 region: CASSLAGGQYTEAFF. The CDR3 nucleotides are TGTGCCAGCAGCTTAGCAGGGGGGCAATACACTGAAGCTTTCTTT.

The genes are TRBV5-1 and TRBJ1-2; 7 bases match TRBD1. V trimming: 4 bases; J trimming: 4 bases; junction bases outside the gene matches: 7. From germline, CDR1 is SGHRS and CDR2 YFSETQ. This CDR3 spans 14 amino acids. The CDR3, as DNA: TGCGCCAGCAGCAACTCGACAGGGATCTATGGCTACACCTTC. Encoded protein: CASSNSTGIYGYTF.

The rearrangement joins TRBV19 to TRBJ2-1; D call uncertain. The CDR3 totals 14 residues. CDR1 LNHDA and CDR2 SQIVND come from the germline V gene (reference sequence). The V gene lost 7 bases and the J gene lost 7 bases, with 17 bases spanning the gap. The CDR3 sequence is CASTALGGLNEQFF. The CDR3 DNA reads as TGTGCCAGTACCGCACTGGGCGGCCTAAATGAGCAGTTCTTC.

The chain recombines TRBV7-2 with TRBJ1-2, with a tentative D call TRBD1 (6 bases). This CDR3 region has 14 residues. Germline V gives CDR1 SGHTA, CDR2 FQGNSA. Trimming removed 7 bases from V and 2 bases from J, with 14 bases in between. The CDR3 protein is CASTLLGQNYGYTF. CDR3 sequence (DNA): TGTGCCAGCACCTTGTTGGGACAAAACTATGGCTACACCTTC.

This clonotype was seen more than once but under ten times. V is TRBV7-2 and J is TRBJ1-1; no clear D. CDR1 is SGHTA and CDR2 is FQGNSA in the germline V gene. Trimming shortened V by 3 bases and J by 8 bases, and 16 bases separated the two germline ends. This CDR3 has 14 amino acids. In DNA form, the CDR3 reads TGTGCCAGCAGCTTCAGTTTGCGGCCCGAAGAAGCTTTCTTT. Its protein product is CASSFSLRPEEAFF.

The chain is built from TRBV20-1 and TRBJ2-7; 8 positions agree with TRBD2. The length of the CDR3 is 14 residues. CDR1 and CDR2 from the germline V gene are DFQATT and SNEGSKA (reference sequence). The V segment lost 0 bases and the J segment 6 bases; nucleotides outside the gene matches: 7. The DNA for the CDR3 is TGCAGTGCTAGAGATTCGGGAGGGGCCTCCGAGCAGTACGTC. Protein: CSARDSGGASEQYV.

The J gene is TRBJ2-2, the V gene TRBV6-5; 9 positions match TRBD1. Germline V gives CDR1 MNHEY, CDR2 SVGAGI. The CDR3 is 15 residues long. The V and J ends lost 3 bases and 7 bases, in that order; junction bases with no gene match: 6. CDR3 region: CASSYTGGPHGELFF. CDR3 bases: TGTGCCAGCAGTTATACAGGGGGCCCTCACGGGGAGCTGTTTTTT.

The chain joins TRBV19 to TRBJ1-5; 8 nucleotides match TRBD1. Looked up from germline, CDR1 is LNHDA and CDR2 is SQIVND (reference sequence). The CDR3 totals 13 residues. With V trimmed by 7 bases and J by 7 bases, 6 bases remained unmatched. DNA of the CDR3: TGTGCCAGTACACTACAGGGGGACCAGCCCCAGCATTTT. The encoded protein is CASTLQGDQPQHF.

The table lists this clonotype with a few counts. V is TRBV7-6 and J is TRBJ2-7; 8 bases match TRBD1. CDR3 length: 13 amino acids. The V gene's germline CDR1 is SGHVS and CDR2 FNYEAQ. Germline trimming cut 5 bases from V and 3 bases from J; bases unmatched to any gene: 3. CDR3 in DNA: TGTGCCAGCAGCCAAACAGGGGGCTACGAGCAGTACTTC. It yields the protein CASSQTGGYEQYF.

This clonotype was found many times. The genes are TRBV6-4 and TRBJ2-7; D is unresolved. The CDR3 runs 11 residues. Germline V gene lookup returns CDR1 MRHNA and CDR2 SNTAGT. Trimming took off 4 bases at V and 5 bases at J, with 6 bases between the two ends. In DNA, the CDR3 is TGTGCCAGCAGTGGGCTTAACGAGCAGTACTTC. Translated, it gives CASSGLNEQYF.

This clonotype was observed a handful of times. The chain recombines TRBV7-9 with TRBJ2-1; the match to TRBD2 covers 9 bases. This CDR3 comprises 18 residues. Unmatched junction bases numbered 10, after V lost 0 bases and J lost 4 bases. Germline lookup yields CDR1 SEHNR and CDR2 FQNEAQ (reference sequence). CDR3 in DNA: TGTGCCAGCAGCTTAGCGATGCTAGCGGGACTGGAGTACAATGAGCAGTTCTTC. It translates to CASSLAMLAGLEYNEQFF. Full variable domain (rest looked up from reference TRBV7-9 and TRBJ2-1): DTGVSQNPRHKITKRGQNVTFRCDPISEHNRLYWYRQTLGQGPEFLTYFQNEAQLEKSRLLSDRFSAERPKGSFSTLEIQRTEQGDSAMYLCASSLAMLAGLEYNEQFFGPGTRLTVL.

The sample holds many counts of this clonotype. This chain links TRBV10-3 with TRBJ2-3; 8 bases align to TRBD2. Germline values: CDR1 ENHRY, CDR2 SYGVKD. This CDR3 is built from 14 residues. The J segment lost 4 bases and the V segment lost 7 bases, leaving 7 bases of the junction unmatched. The CDR3 DNA reads TGTGCCATCAAGCCCGGGGGGGCTCCAGATACGCAGTATTTT. Encoded protein: CAIKPGGAPDTQYF.

The sample holds many counts of this clonotype. This chain joins TRBV7-9 and TRBJ1-2; TRBD1 aligns across 9 bases. The CDR3 has 12 amino acids. V trimming: 3 bases; J trimming: 7 bases; junction bases outside the gene matches: 0. CDR1 SEHNR and CDR2 FQNEAQ come from the germline V gene (reference sequence). CDR3 in amino acids: CASSLTGGGYTF. CDR3 coding DNA: TGTGCCAGCAGCTTGACAGGGGGTGGCTACACCTTC.

This clonotype has just a few counts. V gene TRBV7-2 combines with J gene TRBJ2-1; either TRBD1 or TRBD2 may supply D (5 bases each). V shed 3 bases and J shed 5 bases, with 11 bases lying between them. This CDR3 contains 14 residues. Germline V gene data show CDR1 as SGHTA and CDR2 as FQGNSA. The CDR3 sequence is CASSFERTNNEQFF. The CDR3 DNA sequence: TGTGCCAGCAGCTTTGAGCGGACAAACAATGAGCAGTTCTTC.

This rearrangement joins TRBV12-3 or TRBV12-4 to TRBJ2-3; possible D gene TRBD2, 5 bases. This CDR3 is built from 14 residues. Trimming removed 10 bases from V and 0 bases from J, with 14 bases in between. The chain's CDR3 is CATADSSSTDTQYF. CDR3 coding DNA: TGTGCCACCGCGGACTCTTCTAGCACAGATACGCAGTATTTT.

This clonotype was detected only a few times. The chain has TRBV7-2 and TRBJ1-5, with D possibly being TRBD1 (5 bases). The CDR3 sequence is 15 residues long. Trimming removed 4 bases at V and 7 bases at J, with 17 bases between. Germline V gene data show CDR1 as SGHTA and CDR2 as FQGNSA. For the CDR3, the DNA is TGTGCCAGCAGCTATGTCAACCGGGCAGGGCAGCCCCAGCATTTT. Protein: CASSYVNRAGQPQHF.

This chain links TRBV4-2 with TRBJ2-2; 7 positions match TRBD2. V shed 4 bases, J shed 2 bases, and the junction held 7 bases outside the gene matches. Per the germline V gene, CDR1 is LGHNA and CDR2 is YNFKEQ. There are 16 residues in the CDR3. CDR3 sequence: CASSLSSGRNTGELFF. CDR3 coding DNA: TGTGCCAGCAGCCTAAGTAGCGGGCGAAACACCGGGGAGCTGTTTTTT.

The sample holds one count of this clonotype. J is TRBJ2-3 and V is TRBV19, with D tentatively TRBD1 (6 bases). There are 14 residues in the CDR3. Per the germline V gene, CDR1 is LNHDA and CDR2 is SQIVND (reference sequence). Trimming took 6 bases from V and 1 from J, leaving 11 bases between them. DNA for the CDR3: TGTGCCAGTAGCAGGGGCATTGGCACAGATACGCAGTATTTT. Translation gives CASSRGIGTDTQYF. The full variable domain, rest sourced from reference TRBV19 and TRBJ2-3, is DGGITQSPKYLFRKEGQNVTLSCEQNLNHDAMYWYRQDPGQGLRLIYYSQIVNDFQKGDIAEGYSVSREKKESFPLTVTSAQKNPTAFYLCASSRGIGTDTQYFGPGTRLTVL.

This clonotype was observed a few times. This rearrangement joins TRBV20-1 to TRBJ2-5; no definite D call. The germline V and J ends were trimmed by 3 bases and 5 bases, with 7 bases remaining between them. The CDR3 has 11 amino acids. The V gene's germline CDR1 is DFQATT and CDR2 SNEGSKA (reference sequence). CDR3 DNA sequence: TGCAGTGCTAGTCAAGGGGAGACCCAGTACTTC. It is translated as CSASQGETQYF.